The 25 T cell receptor beta chains in this list originate from one sample, sequenced in a study of T cell repertoires in cytomegalovirus infection. TCRdb called the reads again in MiXCR, with one record for every CDR3 protein. The table shows 55,000 to 85,000 distinct CDR3 sequences, with about 4.2% occurring only once. The sample taken for sequencing was PBMCs. Every receptor here comes from a human donor in good health (CMV status not recorded). Some clones in this sample may be carry-over from other donors' samples.

This clonotype was found many times. V usage is TRBV7-6 and J usage is TRBJ2-4; 11 bases line up with TRBD2. V was clipped by 3 bases and J by 9 bases; unmatched bases: 4. Per the germline V gene, CDR1 is SGHVS and CDR2 is FNYEAQ. CDR3 length: 14 amino acids. The CDR3 DNA sequence: TGTGCCAGCAGCTTTAGCGGGGGGGATGGCATTCAGTACTTC. Its translation is CASSFSGGDGIQYF.

This clonotype was picked up many times. The chain uses TRBV6-5 and TRBJ2-5, with D hard to call. The length of the CDR3 is 14 residues. V was trimmed by 2 bases and J by 5 bases, leaving 12 bases between them. CDR1 MNHEY and CDR2 SVGAGI come from the germline V gene. The CDR3 here is CASSYTIHRETQYF. The CDR3 DNA reads as TGTGCCAGCAGTTACACTATCCACCGGGAGACCCAGTACTTC.

Ten or more counts support this clonotype. The chain has TRBV6-8 and TRBJ2-7, with 8 bases matching TRBD2. Germline CDR1 MNHGY, CDR2 SAAAGT. The CDR3 covers 14 residues. Trimming cost V 4 bases and J 0 bases; bases outside gene matches: 2. The CDR3 here is CASSFSGTSYEQYF. CDR3 nucleotides: TGTGCCAGCAGTTTTAGCGGGACCTCCTACGAGCAGTACTTC.

This clonotype appeared many times. V usage is TRBV28 and J usage is TRBJ2-6; D unresolved. The V gene's germline CDR1 is MDHEN and CDR2 SYDVKM. This CDR3 is built from 13 residues. V lost 11 bases to trimming and J lost 1 base, with 9 bases between them. CDR3 sequence reads: CAHRPSGANVLTF. As DNA, the CDR3 is TGTGCCCATCGGCCGTCTGGGGCCAACGTCCTGACTTTC.

This clonotype was seen repeatedly, ten times or more. This chain uses TRBV12-3 or TRBV12-4 with TRBJ2-3; unclear D gene. V shed 4 bases and J shed 2 bases, with 16 bases lying between them. This CDR3 has 16 amino acids. CDR3 sequence: CASSSPTESYTDTQYF. The DNA for the CDR3 is TGTGCCAGCAGTTCCCCGACGGAGTCCTACACAGATACGCAGTATTTT.

In this sample, this clonotype turned up many times. The chain uses TRBV6-2 or TRBV6-3 and TRBJ1-5; a possible D gene is TRBD1 (6 bases). CDR3 length: 16 amino acids. CDR1 is MNHEY, CDR2 SVGEGT, per germline. V lost 2 bases, J lost 0 bases, and 11 bases lay in between. Here the CDR3 DNA reads TGTGCCAGCAGTTACGACAGGCCTATTAGCAATCAGCCCCAGCATTTT. Protein product: CASSYDRPISNQPQHF.

This clonotype was detected ten times or more. The CDR3: CASSPPVFSGPSSYNEQFF. As DNA, the CDR3 is TGTGCCAGCAGCCCCCCGGTTTTTTCGGGACCTAGCTCCTACAATGAGCAGTTCTTC. The rearrangement uses TRBV7-6 and TRBJ2-1, with D possibly being TRBD1 or TRBD2 (5 bases each). Germline values: CDR1 SGHVS, CDR2 FNYEAQ. The CDR3 sequence is 19 residues long. V was cut by 5 bases and J by 0 bases, with 23 bases left in between.

There are many counts of this clonotype. V usage is TRBV7-2 and J usage is TRBJ1-2, with D maybe TRBD1 (5 bases). CDR1 and CDR2 from the germline V gene are SGHTA and FQGNSA. CDR3 size: 16 residues. V lost 2 bases and J lost 0, with 13 bases in between. This chain's CDR3 is CASSLTPGGPNYGYTF. The CDR3 DNA is TGTGCCAGCAGCTTAACACCCGGGGGTCCTAACTATGGCTACACCTTC.

In this sample, this clonotype turned up many times. The CDR3 sequence: CASSSPLDEQYF. As DNA, the CDR3 is TGTGCCAGCAGTTCCCCACTAGACGAGCAGTACTTC. V gene TRBV28 combines with J gene TRBJ2-7; tentatively, D is TRBD2 (5 bases). With 4 bases removed from V and 5 bases from J, the gap between germline ends came to 9 bases. Germline V CDR1 and CDR2: MDHEN, SYDVKM. The CDR3 has 12 amino acids.

This clonotype has at least ten counts. The V and J genes are TRBV10-3 and TRBJ2-1; unclear D gene. Germline CDR1 ENHRY, CDR2 SYGVKD. This CDR3 has 12 amino acids. With 2 bases removed from V and 8 bases from J, the gap between germline ends came to 7 bases. The CDR3 DNA reads as TGTGCCATCAGTGAGCTCCAACATGAGCAGTTCTTC. Its translation: CAISELQHEQFF.

This clonotype was detected only a few times. The chain employs TRBV7-2 and TRBJ1-1, with D uncertain. The CDR3 loop spans 13 amino acids. CDR1 and CDR2 (germline): SGHTA, FQGNSA. Trimming left V 6 bases short and J 7 bases short, with 15 bases between. The CDR3 sequence is CASRSVPTVEAFF. In DNA, the CDR3 is TGTGCCAGCAGGTCGGTTCCAACCGTTGAAGCTTTCTTT.

The sample holds many counts of this clonotype. V gene TRBV28 combines with J gene TRBJ1-5; D possibly corresponds to TRBD1 (6 bases). This CDR3 spans 15 amino acids. Trimming shortened V by 1 base and J by 4 bases, and 11 bases separated the two germline ends. Germline V gene lookup returns CDR1 MDHEN and CDR2 SYDVKM. Here the CDR3 reads CASSLSLDRNQPQHF. CDR3 sequence (DNA): TGTGCCAGCAGTTTATCCCTCGACAGGAATCAGCCCCAGCATTTT. The full variable domain, with the rest looked up from reference TRBV28 and TRBJ1-5, is DVKVTQSSRYLVKRTGEKVFLECVQDMDHENMFWYRQDPGLGLRLIYFSYDVKMKEKGDIPEGYSVSREKKERFSLILESASTNQTSMYLCASSLSLDRNQPQHFGDGTRLSIL.

This clonotype was picked up many times. An end of the junction does not agree with germline; a read error may underlie this. The chain is built from TRBV7-6 and TRBJ2-1; TRBD1 is a possible D gene (7 bases). The germline gives CDR1 SGHVS, CDR2 FNYEAQ. The CDR3 covers 15 residues. The chain's CDR3 is CASSLGGTDYNEQFF. The CDR3 DNA follows: TGTGCTAGCAGCTTAGGGGGGACAGACTACAATGAGCAGTTCTTC.

This clonotype has ten or more counts. The CDR3 is CASSGGEKLFF. As DNA, the CDR3 is TGTGCCAGCAGTGGGGGGGAAAAACTGTTTTTT. The J gene is TRBJ1-4, the V gene TRBV25-1; a weak D match, TRBD1 (5 bases). CDR1 is MGHDK and CDR2 is SYGVNS in the germline V gene. V lost 4 bases and J 8 bases, leaving 5 bases between the germline ends. The CDR3 is 11 amino acids.

This clonotype was observed many times. The chain carries TRBV7-8 and TRBJ2-7; D may match TRBD1 or TRBD2 (5 bases each). Trimming removed 5 bases from V and 1 base from J, with 12 bases in between. The CDR3 has 14 residues. Looked up from germline, CDR1 is SGHVS and CDR2 is FQNEAQ. The CDR3, as DNA: TGTGCCAGCAGCAAAGGGACGGTTTCCTACGAGCAGTACTTC. This codes for CASSKGTVSYEQYF.

This chain uses TRBV10-3 with TRBJ2-6, with D tentatively TRBD1 (6 bases). Germline assignment: CDR1 ENHRY and CDR2 SYGVKD. Trimming pared 2 bases from V and 4 bases from J, leaving 9 bases between. There are 15 residues in the CDR3. For the CDR3, the DNA is TGTGCCATCAGTGAGCTGGGGGCCGGGGCCAACGTCCTGACTTTC. This encodes CAISELGAGANVLTF.

The table lists this clonotype with many counts. The J gene is TRBJ2-3, the V gene TRBV7-2, with 11 bases lining up with TRBD2. Germline CDR1 reads SGHTA; CDR2 reads FQGNSA. The trim removed 6 bases at V and 4 bases at J, leaving 3 bases unmatched. The CDR3 is 14 amino acids. The CDR3 DNA reads TGTGCCAGCAGTAGCGGGGGGGCCGCAGATACGCAGTATTTT. This sequence encodes CASSSGGAADTQYF.

This clonotype was counted ten times or more. The J gene is TRBJ2-5, the V gene TRBV19; tentatively, D is TRBD1 or TRBD2 (5 bases each). Trimming stripped 1 base from V and 5 bases from J, with 8 bases between. Germline V gives CDR1 LNHDA, CDR2 SQIVND (reference sequence). The CDR3 loop spans 13 amino acids. The CDR3 nucleotides read TGTGCCAGTAGTATAGCAGGGACCGAGACCCAGTACTTC. Translation: CASSIAGTETQYF.

This clonotype has at least ten counts. This chain uses TRBV4-2 with TRBJ2-3; 10 positions match TRBD2. This CDR3 region has 18 residues. The V segment lost 0 bases and the J segment 1 base; nucleotides outside the gene matches: 7. Germline lookup yields CDR1 LGHNA and CDR2 YNFKEQ. In nucleotides, the CDR3 is TGTGCCAGCAGCCAAGATCTCTGGACTAGCGGAGGCACAGATACGCAGTATTTT. Translation: CASSQDLWTSGGTDTQYF.

Ten or more counts support this clonotype. The rearrangement uses TRBV7-2 and TRBJ2-1; a weak D match, TRBD1 (6 bases). CDR3 length: 16 residues. The ends were cut back, 0 bases at V and 10 bases at J, with 19 bases in the middle. Germline values: CDR1 SGHTA, CDR2 FQGNSA. The CDR3 nucleotides read TGTGCCAGCAGCTTAGCGATCGGAGCAGGGGTCGACGAGCAGTTCTTC. Its protein is CASSLAIGAGVDEQFF. Drawing the rest from reference TRBV7-2 and TRBJ2-1, the complete variable domain is GAGVSQSPSNKVTEKGKDVELRCDPISGHTALYWYRQSLGQGLEFLIYFQGNSAPDKSGLPSDRFSAERTGGSVSTLTIQRTQQEDSAVYLCASSLAIGAGVDEQFFGPGTRLTVL.

This clonotype occurred many times. This chain connects TRBV6-5 to TRBJ2-7; D is ambiguous. This CDR3 has 12 residues. CDR1 and CDR2 (germline): MNHEY, SVGAGI. With 5 bases removed from V and 3 bases from J, the gap between germline ends came to 8 bases. DNA of the CDR3: TGTGCCAGCAGTCTTCCCGTCTACGAGCAGTACTTC. Translated, it gives CASSLPVYEQYF.

This clonotype occurred many times. This chain uses TRBV19 with TRBJ1-5; no definite D call. Trimming stripped 7 bases from V and 4 bases from J, with 14 bases between. The germline CDR1 and CDR2 sequences are LNHDA and SQIVND (reference sequence). The CDR3 runs 14 residues. CDR3 sequence reads: CASTTWSLNQPQHF. CDR3 in DNA: TGTGCCAGTACGACTTGGTCCCTAAATCAGCCCCAGCATTTT.

This clonotype was picked up many times. The CDR3 nucleotides read TGTGCCAGCAGCCTGGGACTAGCGGGAGGGATTGAGCAGTTCTTC. Its protein product is CASSLGLAGGIEQFF. The gene calls are TRBV7-2 and TRBJ2-1, with 16 positions matching TRBD2. The V gene's germline CDR1 is SGHTA and CDR2 FQGNSA. V dropped 5 bases and J dropped 9; count of bases not matched to a gene: 4. The length of the CDR3 is 15 residues.

This clonotype came up many times. The chain couples TRBV4-1 to TRBJ2-1; 8 bases fit TRBD2. Germline V gene sequence: CDR1 MGHRA, CDR2 YSYEKL. The CDR3 is 17 residues long. Trimming cost V 0 bases and J 7 bases; bases outside gene matches: 11. CDR3 nucleotides: TGCGCCAGCAGCCAAGACCCTCCGGGAGGGTGGGGGAATGAGCAGTTCTTC. The encoded protein is CASSQDPPGGWGNEQFF.

The sample holds many counts of this clonotype. The chain recombines TRBV7-2 with TRBJ2-5; D possibly corresponds to TRBD2 (5 bases). The germline V gene encodes CDR1 SGHTA and CDR2 FQGNSA. The length of the CDR3 is 13 residues. V shed 5 bases and J shed 7 bases, with 14 bases lying between them. The chain's CDR3 is CASSPTLRGTQYF. DNA of the CDR3: TGTGCCAGCAGCCCTACCCTCCGGGGGACCCAGTACTTC.